These T cell receptor beta chains were read from a single sample in a study of human T cells and chemical hapten exposure. TCRdb re-called the RACE reads through MiXCR, storing one row per CDR3 protein. The data hold 45,000 to 60,000 distinct CDR3 sequences, with 9.5% to 15% observed a single time. The input for sequencing was whole blood, taken in connection with sensitization to the hapten diphenylcyclopropenone (DPC). The receptor set was obtained from a man under 40 with alopecia areata. Some clones in this sample may be carry-over from other donors' samples. Both conserved end residues are part of each CDR3. A D gene is named only where the DNA matches it firmly. Rows give clone size only sometimes, using once, few, many, or a class for an expanded clone.

abundance: many; d_gene: TRBD1; v_gene: TRBV5-1; j_gene: TRBJ1-6; CDR3aa: CASSLGTGNSPLHF; CDR3nt: TGCGCCAGCAGCTTGGGGACAGGGAATTCACCCCTCCACTTT
abundance: many; d_gene: .; v_gene: TRBV7-2; j_gene: TRBJ2-7; CDR3aa: CASSLESGVQTYEQYF; CDR3nt: TGTGCCAGCAGCTTAGAATCCGGGGTACAGACCTACGAGCAGTACTTC
abundance: .; d_gene: TRBD1; v_gene: TRBV29-1; j_gene: TRBJ1-4; CDR3aa: CSVEDRDSYEKLFF; CDR3nt: TGCAGCGTTGAAGACCGGGACAGTTATGAAAAACTGTTTTTT
abundance: many; d_gene: .; v_gene: TRBV4-1; j_gene: TRBJ1-3; CDR3aa: CASSQVPNSGNTIYF; CDR3nt: TGCGCCAGCAGCCAAGTCCCTAATTCTGGAAACACCATATATTTT
abundance: .; d_gene: TRBD1; v_gene: TRBV18; j_gene: TRBJ1-4; CDR3aa: CASSPKQGAFFF; CDR3nt: TGTGCCAGCTCCCCCAAACAGGGGGCCTTTTTTTTT
abundance: .; d_gene: TRBD1; v_gene: TRBV4-2; j_gene: TRBJ2-1; CDR3aa: CASSHETGGAPNEQFF; CDR3nt: TGTGCCAGCAGCCACGAGACAGGGGGCGCACCCAATGAGCAGTTCTTC
abundance: few; d_gene: .; v_gene: TRBV11-2; j_gene: TRBJ1-6; CDR3aa: CASSQEWLSPLHF; CDR3nt: TGTGCCAGCAGCCAAGAATGGCTTTCACCCCTCCACTTT
abundance: many; d_gene: TRBD1; v_gene: TRBV5-4; j_gene: TRBJ1-4; CDR3aa: CASSLSTGVNEKLFF; CDR3nt: TGTGCCAGCAGCTTGTCTACAGGGGTAAATGAAAAACTGTTTTTT
abundance: few; d_gene: TRBD1; v_gene: TRBV5-1; j_gene: TRBJ2-5; CDR3aa: CASSSSTGVKTQYF; CDR3nt: TGCGCCAGCAGCTCCTCTACAGGGGTGAAGACCCAGTACTTC
abundance: few; d_gene: .; v_gene: TRBV29-1; j_gene: TRBJ2-2; CDR3aa: CSAKGVSGGELFF; CDR3nt: TGCAGCGCCAAAGGGGTCTCGGGCGGGGAGCTGTTTTTT
abundance: many; d_gene: TRBD2; v_gene: TRBV6-1; j_gene: TRBJ2-7; CDR3aa: CASSVTSATFYPYEQYF; CDR3nt: TGTGCCAGCAGTGTGACTAGCGCAACTTTCTACCCCTACGAGCAGTACTTC
abundance: many; d_gene: .; v_gene: TRBV5-1; j_gene: TRBJ1-6; CDR3aa: CASSGGQPYNSPLHF; CDR3nt: TGCGCCAGCAGCGGTGGACAGCCTTATAATTCACCCCTCCACTTT
abundance: .; d_gene: .; v_gene: TRBV29-1; j_gene: TRBJ1-2; CDR3aa: CSVEELDFNYGYTF; CDR3nt: TGCAGCGTTGAAGAGCTGGATTTTAACTATGGCTACACCTTC
abundance: many; d_gene: .; v_gene: TRBV29-1; j_gene: TRBJ2-2; CDR3aa: CSVGTHQRHGELFF; CDR3nt: TGCAGCGTGGGGACTCATCAGCGTCACGGGGAGCTGTTTTTT
abundance: .; d_gene: .; v_gene: TRBV6-5; j_gene: TRBJ2-1; CDR3aa: CASSSSSSVGFGFSYNEQFF; CDR3nt: TGTGCCAGCAGTTCTTCTTCTAGCGTGGGTTTTGGGTTTTCCTACAATGAGCAGTTCTTC
abundance: .; d_gene: .; v_gene: TRBV5-5; j_gene: TRBJ1-3; CDR3aa: CASSLELGRGGGNAIYF; CDR3nt: TGTGCCAGCAGCTTGGAGCTCGGACGGGGCGGTGGAAACGCCATATATTTT
abundance: many; d_gene: .; v_gene: TRBV5-6; j_gene: TRBJ1-5; CDR3aa: CASSFRQTASQPQHF; CDR3nt: TGTGCCAGCAGCTTCAGACAGACGGCCAGTCAGCCCCAGCATTTT
abundance: many; d_gene: .; v_gene: TRBV29-1; j_gene: TRBJ2-5; CDR3aa: CSVRKGAETQYF; CDR3nt: TGCAGCGTGAGGAAGGGCGCCGAGACCCAGTACTTC
abundance: few; d_gene: TRBD2; v_gene: TRBV4-2; j_gene: TRBJ2-5; CDR3aa: CASSQDAGASGGQETQYF; CDR3nt: TGTGCCAGCAGCCAAGATGCTGGGGCTAGCGGGGGGCAAGAGACCCAGTACTTC
abundance: few; d_gene: TRBD1; v_gene: TRBV29-1; j_gene: TRBJ1-3; CDR3aa: CSVSMDRRNTIYF; CDR3nt: TGCAGCGTTTCAATGGACAGGAGAAACACCATATATTTT
abundance: many; d_gene: .; v_gene: TRBV6-2/TRBV6-3; j_gene: TRBJ2-7; CDR3aa: CASSWRGEQYF; CDR3nt: TGTGCCAGCAGCTGGCGGGGCGAGCAGTACTTC
abundance: few; d_gene: .; v_gene: TRBV30; j_gene: TRBJ2-7; CDR3aa: CAWGKQASYEQYF; CDR3nt: TGTGCCTGGGGAAAACAGGCCTCCTACGAGCAGTACTTC